Listed below are T cell receptor beta chains from one sample, sequenced in a study of T-cell memory formation after mild COVID-19. In TCRdb, the 5' RACE reads were re-called with MiXCR into one record per CDR3 protein. The sample yields fewer than 250,000 distinct CDR3 sequences, roughly 18% seen once. The material sequenced was PBMCs or a T cell subset sorted from them (not recorded which). These receptors were taken from an adult woman who had mild COVID-19 (a few samples of this study predate the infection). Cell type and time point are not known. Both conserved end residues are trimmed from each CDR3. A D gene is named only where the DNA matches it firmly.

d_gene,v_gene,CDR3aa
NA,TRBV12-3/TRBV12-4,ASSLRARGTQY
NA,TRBV9,ASSVSHSGSVNEKLF
TRBD1,TRBV20-1,SASGTGSTDTQY
TRBD2,TRBV24-1,ATSDTSGRGGDNEQF
NA,TRBV5-1,ASSLAGGYKNIQY
NA,TRBV5-1,ASSPTLGADTQY
NA,TRBV2,ASSGRGGPGSFYNEQF
NA,TRBV9,ASSAEGGTPARVQY
NA,TRBV20-1,SAGRPGWNYGYT
TRBD2,TRBV2,ASRKARASGQDNEQF
TRBD2,TRBV28,ASSLGGSPAKNIQY
NA,TRBV15,ACGGRGFSDTQY
TRBD2,TRBV4-2,ASSQVGTSGYNEQF
NA,TRBV12-3/TRBV12-4,ASSPIKGLNQPQH
NA,TRBV5-1,ASSPSSQETQY